Listed here are 13 T cell receptor beta chains from one sample, sequenced in a study of stem cell transplantation in POMP-related autoinflammatory disease. Method: immunoSEQ multiplex PCR; TCRdb's copy keeps in-frame clones and lacks some. Of about 6,900 clones listed, around four fifths are singletons. Material for sequencing was a CXCR5-defined cell subset from PBMCs. The receptors here all came from a human donor in good health.

This rearrangement joins TRBV25-1 to TRBJ2-3, with TRBD1 matching over 9 bases. J was trimmed by 6 bases and V by 5 bases; bases with no gene match: 6. The CDR3 consists of 14 residues. CDR1 is MGHDK, CDR2 SYGVNS, per germline. CDR3 DNA: TGTGCCAGCAGTCGACGACAGGGGGGGGATACGCAGTATTTT. Translated: CASSRRQGGDTQYF.

This chain connects TRBV6-1 to TRBJ2-3; 8 nucleotides agree with TRBD2. V dropped 7 bases and J dropped 3; count of bases not matched to a gene: 9. The CDR3 has 15 residues. Germline V gene data show CDR1 as MNHNS and CDR2 as SASEGT. The CDR3: CASTKLAGGTDTQYF. CDR3 nucleotide sequence: TGTGCCAGCACCAAACTCGCGGGGGGAACAGATACGCAGTATTTT.

The chain uses TRBV5-6 and TRBJ2-1, with D possibly matching TRBD2 (6 bases). Trimming stripped 4 bases from V and 0 bases from J, with 20 bases between. CDR3 length equals 18 residues. In germline, CDR1 is SGHDT, CDR2 YYEEEE. The CDR3 sequence is CASSQTGRGSRSYNEQFF. CDR3 sequence (DNA): TGTGCCAGCAGCCAAACCGGACGGGGGAGCCGCTCCTACAATGAGCAGTTCTTC.

The chain employs TRBV6-5 and TRBJ2-5, with D uncertain. The CDR3 has 15 residues. The V gene's germline CDR1 is MNHEY and CDR2 SVGAGI. V gave up 0 bases and J gave up 2 bases, with 10 bases separating them. The CDR3 sequence: CASSYSSLTQETQYF. The CDR3 bases are TGTGCCAGCAGTTACTCGAGCCTGACTCAAGAGACCCAGTACTTC.

V gene TRBV10-3 combines with J gene TRBJ2-5; TRBD1 agrees at 9 bases. The DNA end lines up better with TRBJ2-7; the J call may be wrong. The germline V gene encodes CDR1 ENHRY and CDR2 SYGVKD. The CDR3 is made up of 14 amino acids. CDR3 nucleotides: TGTGCCATCAGATCCGGGACAGGGTTTTCCGAGCAGTACTTC. Translation gives CAIRSGTGFSEQYF.

The chain links TRBV6-1 to TRBJ2-3; TRBD1 might be the D (5 bases). CDR3 length: 14 amino acids. Looked up from germline, CDR1 is MNHNS and CDR2 is SASEGT. Deletions cut 6 bases from V and 2 bases from J, with 12 bases between. CDR3 bases: TGTGCCAGCAGCCCAGGGTCCCCCACAGATACGCAGTATTTT. Protein sequence: CASSPGSPTDTQYF.

This clone was counted a few times. The chain combines TRBV19 with TRBJ1-2; D remains ambiguous. Germline-derived CDR1 and CDR2 are LNHDA and SQIVND (reference sequence). V shed 7 bases and J shed 2 bases, with 8 bases lying between them. CDR3 size: 12 residues. The CDR3 coding sequence is TGTGCCAGTAAGGACGGGAACTATGGCTACACCTTC. This encodes CASKDGNYGYTF.

The chain combines TRBV5-1 with TRBJ2-1; tentatively, D is TRBD1 (6 bases). Trimming shortened V by 2 bases and J by 9 bases, and 12 bases separated the two germline ends. CDR3 length equals 13 residues. CDR1 is SGHRS, CDR2 YFSETQ, per germline. The CDR3 here is CASSFGAQGEQFF. For the CDR3, the DNA is TGCGCCAGCAGCTTCGGGGCACAGGGTGAGCAGTTCTTC.

The chain is built from TRBV4-2 and TRBJ1-3; D is perhaps TRBD1 (5 bases). Germline assignment: CDR1 LGHNA and CDR2 YNFKEQ. This CDR3 has 15 amino acids. The V end lost 4 bases, the J end lost 3 bases, and 13 bases lay between the germline ends. DNA of the CDR3: TGTGCCAGCAGCCCGTCAGGGTCGTTTGGAAACACCATATATTTT. Its translation is CASSPSGSFGNTIYF.

The V gene is TRBV15, the J gene TRBJ1-4; no firm D call. The germline V gene encodes CDR1 LNHNV and CDR2 YYDKDF (reference sequence). The CDR3 covers 17 residues. Deletions cut 1 base from V and 4 bases from J, with 16 bases between. CDR3 nucleotides: TGTGCCACCAGCAGAGTAACATTGCGGGGTTATAATGAAAAACTGTTTTTT. Residues: CATSRVTLRGYNEKLFF.

The chain is built from TRBV19 and TRBJ2-5; no clear D gene. Germline V gene data show CDR1 as LNHDA and CDR2 as SQIVND (reference sequence). The V end was cut by 4 bases, the J end by 2 bases, with 8 bases between. This CDR3 comprises 13 residues. This CDR3 reads CASSTNEQETQYF. The DNA of the CDR3 is TGTGCCAGTAGTACCAATGAACAAGAGACCCAGTACTTC.

The chain links TRBV6-6 to TRBJ1-3, with D uncertain. The CDR3 contains 16 residues. V shed 6 bases and J shed 4 bases, with 19 bases lying between them. Germline V gene sequence: CDR1 MNHNY, CDR2 SVGAGI (reference sequence). In DNA, the CDR3 is TGTGCCAGCAGAAAGAAAGGGCCGGCGGAAGGAAACACCATATATTTT. This translates into CASRKKGPAEGNTIYF.

This clone was seen just once. The rearrangement uses TRBV7-8 and TRBJ2-2, with D maybe TRBD1 (6 bases). CDR1 is SGHVS and CDR2 is FQNEAQ in the germline V gene. Trimming removed 9 bases at V and 5 bases at J, with 13 bases between. The CDR3 spans 13 residues. The CDR3 nucleotides read TGTGCCAGTACACAGGGTGGGACCGGGGAGCTGTTTTTT. Its translation is CASTQGGTGELFF.